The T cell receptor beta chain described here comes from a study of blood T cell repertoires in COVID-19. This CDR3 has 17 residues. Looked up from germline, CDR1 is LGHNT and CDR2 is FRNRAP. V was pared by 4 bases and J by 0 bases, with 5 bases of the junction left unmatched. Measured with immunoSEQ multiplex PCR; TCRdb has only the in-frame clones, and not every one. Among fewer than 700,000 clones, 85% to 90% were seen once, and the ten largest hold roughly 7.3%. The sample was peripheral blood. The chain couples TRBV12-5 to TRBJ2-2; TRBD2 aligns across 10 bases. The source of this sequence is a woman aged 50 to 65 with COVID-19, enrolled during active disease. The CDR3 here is CASGSPSGGANTGELFF. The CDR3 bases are TGTGCTAGTGGTTCACCTAGCGGGGGCGCGAACACCGGGGAGCTGTTTTTT.